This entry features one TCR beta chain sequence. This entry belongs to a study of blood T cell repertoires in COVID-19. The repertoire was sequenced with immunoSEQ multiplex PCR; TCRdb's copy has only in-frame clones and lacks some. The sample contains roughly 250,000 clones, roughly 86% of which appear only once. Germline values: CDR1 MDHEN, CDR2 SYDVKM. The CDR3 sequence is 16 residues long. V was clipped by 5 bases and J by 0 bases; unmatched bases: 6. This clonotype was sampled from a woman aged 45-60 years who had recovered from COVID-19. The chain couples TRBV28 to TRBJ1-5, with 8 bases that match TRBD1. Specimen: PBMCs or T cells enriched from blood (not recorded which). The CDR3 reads CASSTTGASSNQPQHF. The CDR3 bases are TGTGCCAGCAGTACGACAGGGGCGTCTAGCAATCAGCCCCAGCATTTT.